This entry is about one T cell receptor (beta chain). Its antigen is not known. The source of the sample is a study of CD8+ T cells in alopecia areata. Background on the study: Those treated were given oral tofacitinib at 5 to 10 mg twice daily. Whole-study results and caveats: Baseline CD8+ expansion's link to response remains uncertain, as there was one nonresponder. In blood and scalp, many expanded lesional clones persisted during tofacitinib. The study found higher clonality in lesional than normal scalp, especially in alopecia totalis/universalis.

This sample's treatment: oral pan-JAK inhibitor, 5-10 mg twice daily. As the sequencing template, cDNA was produced by extracting RNA and reverse transcribing it. Assay: immunoSEQ multiplex PCR; the TCRdb copy retains only in-frame clones and omits some. The table lists about 210,000 clones, about 50% of them singletons, with about 1.4% in the top ten. This sequence was found in a human donor with alopecia areata. Sequencing used CD4+ T cells sorted from blood, obtained at week 4, from a patient treated with tofacitinib.

CDR3 sequence: CASSEVVSATDTQYF. The CDR3 region has the DNA TGTGCCAGCAGTGAAGTGGTGTCAGCCACAGATACGCAGTATTTT. The chain links TRBV25-1 to TRBJ2-3; no definite D call. The ends were cut back, 2 bases at V and 2 bases at J, with 11 bases in the middle. Germline lookup yields CDR1 MGHDK and CDR2 SYGVNS. CDR3 length: 15 residues.